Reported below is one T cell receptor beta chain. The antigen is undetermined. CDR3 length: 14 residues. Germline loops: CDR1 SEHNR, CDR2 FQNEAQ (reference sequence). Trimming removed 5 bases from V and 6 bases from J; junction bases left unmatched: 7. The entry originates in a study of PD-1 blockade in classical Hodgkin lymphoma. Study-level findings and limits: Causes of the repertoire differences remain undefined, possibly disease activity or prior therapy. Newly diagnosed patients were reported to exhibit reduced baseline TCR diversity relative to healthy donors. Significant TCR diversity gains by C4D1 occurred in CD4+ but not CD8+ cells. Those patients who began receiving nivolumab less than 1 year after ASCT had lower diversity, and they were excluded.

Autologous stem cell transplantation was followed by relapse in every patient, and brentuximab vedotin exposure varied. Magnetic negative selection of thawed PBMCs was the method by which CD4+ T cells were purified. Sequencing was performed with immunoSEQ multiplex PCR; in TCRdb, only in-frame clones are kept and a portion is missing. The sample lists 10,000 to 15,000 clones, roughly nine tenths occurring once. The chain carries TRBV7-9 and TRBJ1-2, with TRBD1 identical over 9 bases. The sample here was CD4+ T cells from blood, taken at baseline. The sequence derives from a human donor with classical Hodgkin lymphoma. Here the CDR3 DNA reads TGTGCCAGCAGCATACAGGGGGCTGACGATGGCTACACCTTC. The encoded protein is CASSIQGADDGYTF.